Listed here is a single TCR beta chain. Its binding antigen is unknown. Within one base of it there is no much larger clone, and no base qualities were kept. TCR CDR3 regions were amplified from genomic DNA by multiplex PCR using the deep immunoSEQ assay. Extracted genomic DNA from each cell subset was distributed evenly across all wells of several immunoSEQ 96-well plates, and each plate was treated as a replicate. For sorted subsets, about 200 ng genomic DNA, equal to 25,000 to 35,000 T cell genomes, was loaded into each replicate PCR. Purified libraries were measured with a Qubit 3.0 fluorometer, size-checked on a Bioanalyzer 2100, and measured again with the KAPA Library Quantification kit. A separate single-read 150-cycle Illumina NextSeq 550 flow cell was used to sequence each immunoSEQ 96-well plate. The paper's data handling went like this. Because the immunoSEQ output held only junctional sequences and lacked quality scores, the filtering could not match the filtering applied to full-length reads. To assign V/J genes and CDR3, sequences were annotated using PyIR, a Python wrapper for IgBLAST v1.9, with IMGT germline references. Reads were filtered out if the reads had weak V/J assignments (E-value above 1e-6), no CDR3, stop codons, out-of-frame junctions, or ambiguous translated residues. V3J clonotypes were defined as sequences sharing the same inferred V gene, J gene, and CDR3 amino acid sequence. Percentage overlap between repertoires was computed as shared unique clonotypes divided by the size of the smaller repertoire. RTK rarefaction, the Chao1 estimator, and Recon v2.1 estimates of unobserved clonotypes were used to assess repertoire richness. OLGA was used to compute generation probabilities for all TCRbeta clonotypes that the gDNA method yielded from four donors. TCRdb took this table from immuneACCESS and kept in-frame rearrangements with V and J called. Such tables lack part of the clones; where checked against another copy, unresolved V genes explain under half of the gap, and the rest is unexplained. V and J calls and clone size are those listed in that table; D and trimming were worked out from the DNA. This sample is represented by 1.6 million or so clones; more than 95% of them were singletons. Jointly, the top ten make up more than 0.9% of the sample.

The donors were healthy, HIV-negative adults who had no recently reported acute infections or vaccinations. Only Caucasian adults living in Nashville, Tennessee, USA were represented among the donors. CD4+ T cells were enriched through magnetic negative selection, after which naive cells were positively selected on CD45RA and the remaining negative fraction served as the memory subset. Blood was collected by leukapheresis, and PBMCs were isolated by Ficoll-Histopaque density gradient centrifugation and then cryopreserved in liquid nitrogen vapor phase. Analytical flow cytometry was used to check the purity and quantity of every magnetically sorted T cell population. Genomic DNA was isolated from each sorted fraction and quantified by UV absorbance on a Nanodrop 2000c. This record belongs to a study of shared clonotypes between healthy human individuals (dated by TCRdb to between 2020 and 2021). About the investigation overall: The cohort included a few men and two women between 18 and 49 years of age. To increase sequencing depth and limit assay-specific biases, different laboratories used diverse techniques to prepare libraries and sequence TCR repertoires. The study deeply sequenced blood TCR repertoires of about five healthy adults to estimate repertoire size and the extent of clonotype sharing between individuals. For each donor, three plates each were used for CD4 naive and CD4 memory, two plates were used for CD8 naive, and one plate was used for CD8 memory. Each donor's leukapheresis produced roughly between about 0.85 and 10 billion PBMCs.

Study-wide findings and limitations: The small number of donors limited the genetic and exposure-history diversity represented. Higher generation probabilities were observed for clonotypes shared by all four sorted-subset donors than for non-shared clonotypes. Pairwise subsampling led to the expectation that sequencing depth would affect the degree of clonotype sharing among donors. Sharing across a handful of donors was observed for around 5% of naive CD4, over 3% of naive CD8, 2.3% of memory CD4, and approximately 0.41% of memory CD8 clonotypes. Sampling was limited to blood, and TCR repertoires in tissue likely differ from TCR repertoires in blood. Estimated clonotype richness was generally larger for naive than for memory subsets. Rarefaction of sorted-subset datasets indicated incomplete sequencing despite the large sequencing depth.

Sequences were obtained from naive CD4+ T cells sorted from blood. The cell subset or site tag for this specimen amounts to: CD45RA+ positively selected. The receptor was derived from a man aged 30 to 45 in good health.

Here is the DNA: TGTGCCAGCTCAGAGGGGGGAAACTATGGCTACACCTTC. Its protein is CASSEGGNYGYTF. The V and J segments used are TRBV18 and TRBJ1-2; a tentative D call is TRBD1 (6 bases match). Taken from cysteine to phenylalanine, the CDR3 has 13 residues. Only the CDR3 region is kept as DNA, spanning 39 bases read in frame from base 1. The V and J ends are trimmed by 5 bases and 2 bases, leaving 9 bases between them. CDR1 is given as KGHSH and CDR2 as LQKENI, both from the germline V gene.